This T cell receptor beta chain was identified in a study of human T cells and chemical hapten exposure. Regarding the study as a whole: Having alopecia, the donors may differ immunologically from healthy people.

Via MiXCR, TCRdb re-called the RACE reads, giving one row per CDR3 protein. The table lists 95,000 to 150,000 distinct CDR3 sequences, about 14% of them singletons. The CDR3 sequence is 14 residues long. Germline assignment: CDR1 MNHNY and CDR2 SVGAGI (reference sequence). Trimming cost V 6 bases and J 6 bases; bases outside gene matches: 8. Only a few counts were recorded for this clonotype. What it binds is unknown. Time point specified: pre-sensitization, week 0. The treatment is: therapeutic diphenylcyclopropenone sensitization with weekly scalp DPC. This TCR was recovered from a woman between 18 and 29 years old with alopecia areata. Some clones in this sample may be carry-over from other donors' samples. The sample consisted of whole blood, taken in connection with sensitization to the hapten diphenylcyclopropenone (DPC). The chain joins TRBV6-6 to TRBJ1-2; 9 nucleotides agree with TRBD1. Here the CDR3 reads CASSKGQGKDGYTF. The DNA of the CDR3 is TGTGCCAGCAGCAAGGGACAGGGAAAGGATGGCTACACCTTC.